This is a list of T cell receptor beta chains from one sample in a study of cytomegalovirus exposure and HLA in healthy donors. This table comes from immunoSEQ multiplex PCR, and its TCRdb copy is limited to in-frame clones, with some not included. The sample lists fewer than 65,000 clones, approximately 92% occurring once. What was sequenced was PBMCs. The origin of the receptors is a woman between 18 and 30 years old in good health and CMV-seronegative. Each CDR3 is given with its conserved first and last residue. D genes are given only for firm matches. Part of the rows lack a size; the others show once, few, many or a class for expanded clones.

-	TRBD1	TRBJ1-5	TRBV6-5	CASSSGQGGNQPQHF	TGTGCCAGCAGTTCAGGACAGGGTGGCAATCAGCCCCAGCATTTT
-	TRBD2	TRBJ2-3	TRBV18	CASSPLAGGTDTQYF	TGTGCCAGCTCACCTCTAGCGGGAGGCACAGATACGCAGTATTTT
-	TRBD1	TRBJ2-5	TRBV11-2	CASSIHGAGGPTQETQYF	TGTGCCAGCAGCATCCACGGGGCAGGGGGCCCAACTCAAGAGACCCAGTACTTC
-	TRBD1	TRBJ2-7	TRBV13	CASSLRDRGREQYF	TGTGCCAGCAGCTTAAGGGACAGGGGGCGAGAGCAGTACTTC
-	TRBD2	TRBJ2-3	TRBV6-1	CASLLLAGVADTQYF	TGTGCCAGCCTGCTACTAGCGGGAGTCGCAGATACGCAGTATTTT
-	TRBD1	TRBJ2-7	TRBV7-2	CASSLGGQGKQYF	TGTGCCAGCAGCTTAGGCGGACAGGGGAAGCAGTACTTC
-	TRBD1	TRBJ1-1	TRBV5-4	CASSSRTGADGTEAFF	TGTGCCAGCAGCTCACGGACAGGGGCGGATGGCACTGAAGCTTTCTTT
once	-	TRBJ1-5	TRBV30	CAWSRGGINQPQHF	TGTGCCTGGAGCCGGGGGGGAATCAATCAGCCCCAGCATTTT
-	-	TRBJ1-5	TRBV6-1	CASSSQHSNQPQHF	TGTGCCAGCAGTTCTCAACATAGCAATCAGCCCCAGCATTTT
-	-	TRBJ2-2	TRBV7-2	CASSLVGQGSTGELFF	TGTGCCAGCAGCTTAGTAGGTCAGGGGAGCACCGGGGAGCTGTTTTTT
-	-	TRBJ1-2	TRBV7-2	CASSFSNYGYTF	TGTGCCAGCAGCTTTTCAAACTATGGCTACACCTTC
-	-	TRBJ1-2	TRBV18	CASSELENYYGYTF	TGTGCCAGCTCAGAGTTGGAGAACTACTATGGCTACACCTTC
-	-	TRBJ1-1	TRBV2	CASSLLNTEAFF	TGTGCCAGCAGTTTATTGAACACTGAAGCTTTCTTT
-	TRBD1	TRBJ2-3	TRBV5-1	CASSLAGTGGADTQYF	TGCGCCAGCAGCCTGGCCGGGACAGGGGGCGCAGATACGCAGTATTTT
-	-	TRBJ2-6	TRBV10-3	CAISDPGGANVLTF	TGTGCCATCAGTGATCCGGGGGGGGCCAACGTCCTGACTTTC
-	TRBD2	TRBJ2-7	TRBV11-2	CASSSRLAGTTEQYF	TGTGCCAGCAGCTCAAGACTAGCGGGAACAACGGAGCAGTACTTC
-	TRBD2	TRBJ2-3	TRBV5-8	CASSSGLAGIFSTDTQYF	TGTGCCAGCAGCTCGGGACTAGCGGGGATCTTTAGCACAGATACGCAGTATTTT
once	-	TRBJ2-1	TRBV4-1	CASSQGKRVDGGLDSNEQFF	TGCGCCAGCAGCCAAGGCAAAAGGGTGGACGGGGGGCTCGATAGCAATGAGCAGTTCTTC
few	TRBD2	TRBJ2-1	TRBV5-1	CASSLGTSGRVVNEQFF	TGCGCCAGCAGCTTAGGGACTAGCGGGAGGGTGGTAAATGAGCAGTTCTTC
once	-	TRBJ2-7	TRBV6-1	CASSEGTSLSYEQYF	TGTGCCAGCAGTGAAGGTACTAGCCTATCCTACGAGCAGTACTTC
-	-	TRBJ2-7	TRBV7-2	CASSSGRGSYEQYF	TGTGCCAGCAGTTCGGGCAGGGGCAGCTACGAGCAGTACTTC
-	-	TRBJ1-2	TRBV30	CAWSVMDSYGYTF	TGTGCCTGGAGTGTTATGGACAGCTATGGCTACACCTTC
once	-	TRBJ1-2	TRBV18	CASSPPVPAYGYTF	TGTGCCAGCTCACCACCGGTGCCAGCGTATGGCTACACCTTC
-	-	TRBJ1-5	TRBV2	CASSVSSHQPQHF	TGTGCCAGCAGTGTATCCAGTCATCAGCCCCAGCATTTT
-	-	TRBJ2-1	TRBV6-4	CASSDNRRLISYNEQFF	TGTGCCAGCAGTGACAACAGGCGGCTGATATCTTACAATGAGCAGTTCTTC
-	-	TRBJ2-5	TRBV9	CASSPGVVQETQYF	TGTGCCAGCAGTCCGGGGGTGGTCCAAGAGACCCAGTACTTC
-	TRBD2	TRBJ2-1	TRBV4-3	CASSQDRAGDSNEQFF	TGCGCCAGCAGCCAAGATCGCGCGGGAGATTCCAATGAGCAGTTCTTC
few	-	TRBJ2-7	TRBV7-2	CASSLEPASTYEQYF	TGTGCCAGCAGCTTAGAGCCGGCTAGTACGTACGAGCAGTACTTC
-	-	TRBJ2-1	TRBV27	CATQRGGQPSYNEQFF	TGTGCCACCCAGAGGGGGGGCCAACCCTCCTACAATGAGCAGTTCTTC
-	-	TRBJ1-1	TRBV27	CASSLPPGMSNTEAFF	TGTGCCAGCAGCTTGCCTCCAGGGATGTCGAACACTGAAGCTTTCTTT
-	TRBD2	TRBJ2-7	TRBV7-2	CASSARPTSGFSYEQYF	TGTGCCAGCAGCGCAAGACCCACTAGCGGGTTCTCCTACGAGCAGTACTTC
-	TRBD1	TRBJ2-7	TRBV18	CASSPARDRGNEQYF	TGTGCCAGCTCACCGGCCCGGGACAGGGGCAACGAGCAGTACTTC
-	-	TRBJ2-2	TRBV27	CASLDSNTGELFF	TGTGCCAGCCTGGACAGTAACACCGGGGAGCTGTTTTTT
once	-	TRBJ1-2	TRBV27	CASSLSRNTGTYGYTF	TGTGCCAGCAGTTTATCGAGGAACACAGGGACCTATGGCTACACCTTC
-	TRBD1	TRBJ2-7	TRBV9	CASSAGQVPYEQYF	TGTGCCAGCAGCGCCGGACAGGTCCCCTACGAGCAGTACTTC
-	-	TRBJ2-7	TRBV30	CAWTEDGRPYEQYF	TGTGCCTGGACTGAGGATGGCCGGCCCTACGAGCAGTACTTC
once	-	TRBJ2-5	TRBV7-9	CASSLRGALTQYF	TGTGCCAGCAGCTTACGAGGTGCCTTAACCCAGTACTTC
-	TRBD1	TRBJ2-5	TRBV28	CASSHTPLTGEETQYF	TGTGCCAGCAGTCACACCCCCCTGACAGGGGAAGAGACCCAGTACTTC
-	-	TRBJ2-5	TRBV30	CAWSKSVQETQYF	TGTGCCTGGAGTAAAAGCGTCCAAGAGACCCAGTACTTC
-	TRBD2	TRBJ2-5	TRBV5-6	CASSYTLAGETQYF	TGTGCCAGCAGCTACACTCTAGCGGGAGAGACCCAGTACTTC